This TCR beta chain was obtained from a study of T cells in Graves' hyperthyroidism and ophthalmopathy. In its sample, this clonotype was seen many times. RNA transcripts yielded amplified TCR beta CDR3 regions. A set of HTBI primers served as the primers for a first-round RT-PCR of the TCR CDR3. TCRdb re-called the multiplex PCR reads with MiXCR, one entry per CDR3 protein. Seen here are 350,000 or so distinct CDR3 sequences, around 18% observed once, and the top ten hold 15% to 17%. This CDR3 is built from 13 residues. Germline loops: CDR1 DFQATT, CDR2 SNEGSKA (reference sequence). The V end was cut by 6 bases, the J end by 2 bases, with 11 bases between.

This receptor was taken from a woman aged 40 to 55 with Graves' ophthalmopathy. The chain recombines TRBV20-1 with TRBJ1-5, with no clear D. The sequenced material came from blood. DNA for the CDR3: TGCAGTGCCTCAAAACCGGGCAATCAGCCCCAGCATTTT. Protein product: CSASKPGNQPQHF.